This T cell receptor (beta chain) was captured by sequencing in a study of cytomegalovirus exposure and HLA in healthy donors. Study-wide results and limits: Investigators reported some 150 TCR beta chains as tied to cytomegalovirus. CMV serostatus was the only recorded immune exposure for donors. Diagnosis of cytomegalovirus status made by the classifier reportedly showed high specificity and sensitivity.

60 Vbeta and 13 Jbeta primers were used in PCR. Clones were read by immunoSEQ multiplex PCR, and TCRdb kept only the in-frame ones, dropping some. The sample has roughly 160,000 clones; 85% are singletons. The germline gives CDR1 SGHAT, CDR2 FQNNGV. V was clipped by 5 bases and J by 9 bases; unmatched bases: 9. This CDR3 region has 15 residues. For this clone: The antigen remains undetermined.

The specimen was PBMCs. The V and J genes are TRBV11-2 and TRBJ2-1; 11 bases agree with TRBD2. The source of this sequence is a man between 25 and 39 years old in good health and CMV-seropositive. This CDR3 reads CASSRTSGGGSEQFF. CDR3 in DNA: TGTGCCAGCAGCCGAACTAGCGGGGGTGGGAGTGAGCAGTTCTTC.